This entry lists 32 T cell receptor beta chains sequenced from one sample in a study of blood T cell repertoires in COVID-19 (dated by TCRdb to 2019 to 2021). Library preparation was by the immunoSEQ multiplex PCR assay. Held by TCRdb, this immuneACCESS table contains in-frame sequences only and omits some clones. Under half of the omission traces to an unresolved V gene where checked; the cause of the rest is unknown. Counted in this sample were 89,000 or so clones; more than 80% of them appeared once. The top ten hold roughly 2.5% of the sample. Material for sequencing was peripheral blood. Every receptor here comes from a man aged 45-60 years with COVID-19, enrolled during active disease.

CDR3: CASSLTPPDEQYF. In DNA, the CDR3 is TGCGCCAGCAGCTTGACACCCCCTGACGAGCAGTACTTC. V gene TRBV5-1 combines with J gene TRBJ2-7, with no clear D. Germline CDR1 and CDR2: SGHRS and YFSETQ. Trimming took off 1 base at V and 5 bases at J, with 10 bases between the two ends. This CDR3 is 13 amino acids long.

This rearrangement joins TRBV20-1 to TRBJ1-1; D is unclear. Germline V gives CDR1 DFQATT, CDR2 SNEGSKA (reference sequence). Deletions cut 5 bases from V and 7 bases from J, with 8 bases between. The CDR3 consists of 10 residues. This CDR3 reads CSAFDFEAFF. CDR3 bases: TGCAGTGCTTTCGACTTTGAAGCTTTCTTT.

The chain links TRBV6-5 to TRBJ2-7; D is perhaps TRBD1 (6 bases). With 5 bases removed from V and 2 bases from J, the gap between germline ends came to 10 bases. The CDR3 extends over 13 amino acids. Germline CDR1 and CDR2: MNHEY and SVGAGI. CDR3 bases: TGTGCCAGCAGTAAGACAGGACCCTACGAGCAGTACTTC. Protein product: CASSKTGPYEQYF.

The chain links TRBV10-1 to TRBJ2-7; TRBD1 matches at 8 bases. The CDR3 consists of 13 residues. Per germline, CDR1 WNHNN and CDR2 SYGVQD (reference sequence). Losses at the gene ends were 7 bases for V and 2 bases for J; bases not matched to a gene: 4. The CDR3 nucleotides are TGCGCCAGCAAGACAGGGGCACCCTACGAGCAGTACTTC. Residues: CASKTGAPYEQYF.

In this sample, this clone is medium-sized. The V gene is TRBV6-2 or TRBV6-3, the J gene TRBJ2-2, with D possibly TRBD1 on 6 matching bases. CDR1 and CDR2 from the germline V gene are MNHEY and SVGEGT. Trimming stripped 2 bases from V and 7 bases from J, with 8 bases between. The CDR3 contains 13 residues. The CDR3 DNA follows: TGTGCCAGCAGTTACAGGGACAACGGGGAGCTGTTTTTT. Encoded protein: CASSYRDNGELFF.

The V and J genes are TRBV6-1 and TRBJ2-1; 7 positions match TRBD1. Germline loops: CDR1 MNHNS, CDR2 SASEGT. V lost 3 bases and J lost 4; bases outside the gene matches: 6. The CDR3 is 15 residues long. In nucleotides, the CDR3 is TGTGCCAGCAGTGAGCATAGGGGGCAGTACAATGAGCAGTTCTTC. It yields the protein CASSEHRGQYNEQFF.

The chain links TRBV9 to TRBJ2-3, with TRBD2 as a possible D gene (5 bases). The CDR3 contains 11 residues. Trimming took 4 bases from V and 6 from J, leaving 6 bases between them. Looked up from germline, CDR1 is SGDLS and CDR2 is YYNGEE. CDR3 DNA sequence: TGTGCCAGCAGCAGGGAGGATACGCAGTATTTT. Its protein product is CASSREDTQYF.

The gene calls are TRBV24-1 and TRBJ2-3, with D possibly TRBD1 on 6 matching bases. CDR3 length equals 14 residues. V lost 5 bases and J 0 bases, leaving 8 bases between the germline ends. Germline lookup yields CDR1 KGHDR and CDR2 SFDVKD. The CDR3 spells CATSAGQSTDTQYF. The DNA of the CDR3 is TGTGCCACCAGTGCAGGACAGAGCACAGATACGCAGTATTTT.

This chain connects TRBV4-1 to TRBJ2-1; 12 nucleotides align to TRBD1. With 4 bases clipped from V and 2 bases from J, the junction kept 3 bases outside the gene matches. This CDR3 has 16 residues. Germline values: CDR1 MGHRA, CDR2 YSYEKL. CDR3 nucleotide sequence: TGCGCCAGCAGCCCGGGACAGGGGGCGGCCTACAATGAGCAGTTCTTC. Protein: CASSPGQGAAYNEQFF.

V usage is TRBV7-6 and J usage is TRBJ2-2; TRBD2 agrees at 13 bases. Losses at the gene ends were 4 bases for V and 8 bases for J; bases not matched to a gene: 7. Germline lookup yields CDR1 SGHVS and CDR2 FNYEAQ. This CDR3 comprises 16 residues. This CDR3 reads CASSSGTSGTSGELFF. The CDR3 DNA reads as TGTGCCAGCAGCTCCGGGACTAGCGGGACCAGTGGGGAGCTGTTTTTT.

The chain couples TRBV7-9 to TRBJ2-1, with D perhaps matching TRBD2 (5 bases). The length of the CDR3 is 15 residues. Germline lookup yields CDR1 SEHNR and CDR2 FQNEAQ (reference sequence). V was cut by 1 base and J by 8 bases, with 15 bases left in between. The chain's CDR3 is CASSLVSAPSDEQFF. DNA of the CDR3: TGTGCCAGCAGCTTAGTTAGCGCCCCGTCGGATGAGCAGTTCTTC.

The CDR3 sequence: CASSSDRSTDTQYF. The CDR3 bases are TGTGCCAGCAGCTCTGACAGAAGCACAGATACGCAGTATTTT. The rearrangement uses TRBV5-5 and TRBJ2-3; possible D gene TRBD1, 5 bases. Germline assignment: CDR1 SGHKS and CDR2 YYEKEE (reference sequence). Trimming removed 3 bases from V and 0 bases from J, with 8 bases in between. The length of the CDR3 is 14 residues.

V usage is TRBV15 and J usage is TRBJ1-5; D may be TRBD1 (5 bases). Germline V gene lookup returns CDR1 LNHNV and CDR2 YYDKDF (reference sequence). The V and J ends lost 5 bases and 4 bases respectively, with 15 bases between them. The CDR3 has 15 amino acids. This chain's CDR3 is CATSRATTDNQPQHF. The CDR3, as DNA: TGTGCCACCAGCCGAGCTACGACAGATAATCAGCCCCAGCATTTT.

This chain joins TRBV27 and TRBJ2-7; TRBD1 matches 8 bases. Germline V gives CDR1 MNHEY, CDR2 SMNVEV (reference sequence). CDR3 length equals 15 residues. V shed 9 bases and J 4 bases; nucleotides not matched to a gene: 14. Written as DNA, the CDR3 is TGTGCCAGAAGACAGGGGCCGGCAACCCTTTACGAGCAGTACTTC. It encodes CARRQGPATLYEQYF.

V and J are TRBV19 and TRBJ2-2; 9 bases align to TRBD1. With 6 bases clipped from V and 6 bases from J, the junction kept 11 bases outside the gene matches. The germline V gene has CDR1 LNHDA and CDR2 SQIVND (reference sequence). The CDR3 contains 16 residues. The DNA of the CDR3 is TGTGCCAGTAGGAACCCGGGGACAGGGTTCGCCGGGGAGCTGTTTTTT. Translated, it gives CASRNPGTGFAGELFF.

This clone was seen a single time. CDR3 sequence: CASSGRVSEGNTIYF. The CDR3 nucleotides are TGTGCCAGCAGCGGCAGGGTATCCGAAGGAAACACCATATATTTT. The chain links TRBV9 to TRBJ1-3, with D tentatively TRBD1 (5 bases). The length of the CDR3 is 15 residues. CDR1 and CDR2 from the germline V gene are SGDLS and YYNGEE. The ends were cut back, 3 bases at V and 4 bases at J, with 14 bases in the middle. The full variable domain, completed using reference TRBV9 and TRBJ1-3, is DSGVTQTPKHLITATGQRVTLRCSPRSGDLSVYWYQQSLDQGLQFLIQYYNGEERAKGNILERFSAQQFPDLHSELNLSSLELGDSALYFCASSGRVSEGNTIYFGEGSWLTVV.

The table lists this clone with a count of one. The gene calls are TRBV7-8 and TRBJ1-5, with D tentatively TRBD1 (5 bases). V shed 1 base and J shed 7 bases, with 14 bases lying between them. The CDR3 runs to 15 residues. The germline V gene encodes CDR1 SGHVS and CDR2 FQNEAQ. The CDR3 bases are TGTGCCAGCAGCTTAGTCCCAGGGTTGGACCAGCCCCAGCATTTT. As protein: CASSLVPGLDQPQHF.

A single count supports this clone. The chain couples TRBV27 to TRBJ2-1; D gene ambiguous. This CDR3 is built from 12 residues. Germline CDR1 is MNHEY and CDR2 is SMNVEV (reference sequence). Trimming stripped 4 bases from V and 5 bases from J, with 6 bases between. CDR3 region: CASSSRHNEQFF. CDR3 nucleotide sequence: TGTGCCAGCAGTTCGAGGCACAATGAGCAGTTCTTC.

This chain links TRBV5-1 with TRBJ1-1; D gene ambiguous. CDR1 is SGHRS, CDR2 YFSETQ, per germline. V was clipped by 7 bases and J by 1 base, with 14 bases between them. CDR3 length: 14 amino acids. The CDR3 DNA reads TGCGCCAGCTCGACCCAGCCGGGGAACACTGAAGCTTTCTTT. It codes for CASSTQPGNTEAFF.

The chain employs TRBV29-1 and TRBJ2-1; 7 bases fit TRBD1. V was clipped by 2 bases and J by 7 bases; unmatched bases: 2. Germline values: CDR1 SQVTM, CDR2 ANQGSEA. This CDR3 is built from 12 residues. This CDR3 is CSVEFRGNEQFF. The CDR3 nucleotides are TGCAGCGTTGAATTCAGGGGGAATGAGCAGTTCTTC.

V and J are TRBV3-1 (or the pseudogene TRBV3-2) and TRBJ1-2; D remains unclear. Trimming pared 4 bases from V and 2 bases from J, leaving 5 bases between. The germline CDR1 and CDR2 sequences are LGHDT and YNNKEL (reference sequence). This CDR3 spans 12 amino acids. CDR3 in amino acids: CASSLQNYGYTF. The CDR3 nucleotides read TGTGCCAGCAGCCTGCAGAACTATGGCTACACCTTC.

The chain links TRBV2 to TRBJ2-2; perhaps TRBD1 as D (6 bases). Trimming took off 6 bases at V and 0 bases at J, with 8 bases between the two ends. Germline CDR1 and CDR2: SNHLY and FYNNEI. The CDR3 sequence is 14 residues long. The CDR3 bases are TGTGCCAGCAGGGGGACACCGAACACCGGGGAGCTGTTTTTT. Amino acids: CASRGTPNTGELFF.

This chain uses TRBV2 with TRBJ2-1; 11 nucleotides line up with TRBD2. V lost 6 bases to trimming and J lost 3 bases; unmatched junction nucleotides: 7. This CDR3 contains 16 residues. Germline CDR1 reads SNHLY; CDR2 reads FYNNEI. The CDR3 DNA sequence: TGTGCCAGCAGAGTACAACTAGCGGGGGTCTACAATGAGCAGTTCTTC. This sequence encodes CASRVQLAGVYNEQFF.

The chain recombines TRBV19 with TRBJ2-2; a possible D gene is TRBD1 (6 bases). V was clipped by 6 bases and J by 1 base, with 15 bases between them. CDR1 and CDR2 (germline): LNHDA, SQIVND (reference sequence). The CDR3 covers 16 residues. This CDR3 reads CASRISTGVNTGELFF. CDR3 DNA: TGTGCCAGTAGGATTTCGACAGGAGTGAACACCGGGGAGCTGTTTTTT.

Here the CDR3 reads CSASPQGPSYGYTF. Here the CDR3 DNA reads TGCAGTGCTAGTCCGCAGGGGCCTAGCTATGGCTACACCTTC. V is TRBV20-1 and J is TRBJ1-2; the D gene is possibly TRBD1 (6 bases). Trimming removed 3 bases from V and 4 bases from J, with 15 bases in between. Per germline, CDR1 DFQATT and CDR2 SNEGSKA (reference sequence). The CDR3 consists of 14 residues.

The chain recombines TRBV7-2 with TRBJ2-7; D is unresolved. V gave up 1 base and J gave up 6 bases, with 7 bases separating them. This CDR3 comprises 12 residues. The germline V gene encodes CDR1 SGHTA and CDR2 FQGNSA. The DNA of the CDR3 is TGTGCCAGCAGCTTAGGGCTTGCCGAGCAGTACTTC. Protein: CASSLGLAEQYF.

The chain recombines TRBV6-5 with TRBJ1-4, with 7 bases fitting TRBD1. This CDR3 region has 15 residues. Germline V CDR1 and CDR2: MNHEY, SVGAGI. V lost 6 bases to trimming and J lost 3 bases; unmatched junction nucleotides: 7. The CDR3 sequence: CASSRGGTANEKLFF. The CDR3 bases are TGTGCCAGCAGCCGGGGTGGGACAGCTAATGAAAAACTGTTTTTT.

The chain combines TRBV29-1 with TRBJ2-2; 10 nucleotides align to TRBD2. The CDR3 has 17 amino acids. V lost 7 bases and J lost 0; bases outside the gene matches: 11. Germline CDR1 is SQVTM and CDR2 is ANQGSEA. CDR3: CSASRASGGANTGELFF. CDR3 bases: TGCAGCGCATCGCGGGCTAGCGGGGGAGCGAACACCGGGGAGCTGTTTTTT.

The chain recombines TRBV3-1 (or the pseudogene TRBV3-2) with TRBJ2-3; TRBD2 aligns across 10 bases. CDR1 and CDR2 (germline): LGHDT, YNNKEL (reference sequence). The CDR3 loop spans 17 amino acids. Germline trimming cut 3 bases from V and 1 base from J; bases unmatched to any gene: 7. The CDR3 loop reads CASSQAGTSAGTDTQYF. CDR3 bases: TGTGCCAGCAGCCAGGCGGGGACTAGCGCTGGCACAGATACGCAGTATTTT.

V gene TRBV19 combines with J gene TRBJ2-2, with D tentatively TRBD1 (6 bases). The ends were cut back, 4 bases at V and 2 bases at J, with 11 bases in the middle. Germline loops: CDR1 LNHDA, CDR2 SQIVND (reference sequence). CDR3 length equals 15 residues. CDR3 amino acids: CASSTGVVNTGELFF. The CDR3 DNA follows: TGTGCCAGTAGTACAGGGGTGGTCAACACCGGGGAGCTGTTTTTT. Full variable domain (missing parts from reference TRBV19 and TRBJ2-2): DGGITQSPKYLFRKEGQNVTLSCEQNLNHDAMYWYRQDPGQGLRLIYYSQIVNDFQKGDIAEGYSVSREKKESFPLTVTSAQKNPTAFYLCASSTGVVNTGELFFGEGSRLTVL.

V gene TRBV7-3 combines with J gene TRBJ2-2; 8 bases align to TRBD2. This CDR3 comprises 13 residues. Trimming at V came to 8 bases and at J to 6 bases, leaving 5 bases not matched to a gene. Germline assignment: CDR1 SGHTA and CDR2 FQGTGA. The CDR3 DNA sequence: TGTGCCAGCCGGGGGGGCAGAGCCGGGGAGCTGTTTTTT. Its protein product is CASRGGRAGELFF.

This clone occurred once. This sequence joins TRBV18 and TRBJ1-4; D uncertain. The CDR3 runs to 16 residues. Per germline, CDR1 KGHSH and CDR2 LQKENI. The germline V and J ends were trimmed by 1 base and 0 bases, with 9 bases remaining between them. CDR3: CASSPLTPATNEKLFF. CDR3 DNA sequence: TGTGCCAGCTCACCACTTACACCAGCAACTAATGAAAAACTGTTTTTT.